This T cell receptor beta chain came from a study of prognosis after radiotherapy for stage I lung cancer. V was shortened by 6 bases and J by 6 bases, with 6 bases between the two germline ends. Germline CDR1 is SNHLY and CDR2 is FYNNEI. The CDR3 runs to 12 residues. The authors amplified TCR beta CDR3 from genomic DNA using two-round multiplex PCR. Primers (each specific to one TRBV or TRBJ gene) were used in first-round PCR. Each CDR3 protein gets one entry after TCRdb re-called the multiplex PCR reads with MiXCR. The repertoire holds around 20,000 distinct CDR3 sequences, with around three fifths as singletons.

This sequence originates from a donor aged 50 or older with non-small cell lung cancer. The gene calls are TRBV2 and TRBJ1-6; D is ambiguous. The specimen comprised PBMCs, sampled before or after stereotactic body radiation therapy (not recorded which). CDR3 DNA: TGTGCCAGCAGCCCCAGTAATTCACCCCTCCACTTT. Protein sequence: CASSPSNSPLHF. Complete variable domain (other parts from reference TRBV2 and TRBJ1-6): EPEVTQTPSHQVTQMGQEVILRCVPISNHLYFYWYRQILGQKVEFLVSFYNNEISEKSEIFDDQFSVERPDGSNFTLKIRSTKLEDSAMYFCASSPSNSPLHFGNGTRLTVT.